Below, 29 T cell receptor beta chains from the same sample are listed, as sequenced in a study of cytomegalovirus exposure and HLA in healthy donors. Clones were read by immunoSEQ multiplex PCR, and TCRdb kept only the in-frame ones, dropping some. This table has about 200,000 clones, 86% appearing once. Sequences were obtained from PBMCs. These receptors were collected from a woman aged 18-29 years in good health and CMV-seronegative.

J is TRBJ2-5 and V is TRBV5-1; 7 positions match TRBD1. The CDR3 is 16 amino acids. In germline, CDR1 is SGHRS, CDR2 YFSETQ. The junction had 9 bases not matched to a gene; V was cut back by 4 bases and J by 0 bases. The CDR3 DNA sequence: TGCGCCAGCAGCCTCGGACGGCAGGGGGACCAAGAGACCCAGTACTTC. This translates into CASSLGRQGDQETQYF.

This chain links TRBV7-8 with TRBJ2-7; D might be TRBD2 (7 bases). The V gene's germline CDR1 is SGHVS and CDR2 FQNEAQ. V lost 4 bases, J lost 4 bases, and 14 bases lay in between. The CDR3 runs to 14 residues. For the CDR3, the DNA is TGTGCCAGCAGCTCGTTGCGGGGGCGGTACGAGCAGTACTTC. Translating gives CASSSLRGRYEQYF.

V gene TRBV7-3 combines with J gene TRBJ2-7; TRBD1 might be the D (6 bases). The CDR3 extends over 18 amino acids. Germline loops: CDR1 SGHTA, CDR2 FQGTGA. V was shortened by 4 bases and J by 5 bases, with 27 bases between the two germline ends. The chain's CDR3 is CASSSPPFTGRGVDEQYF. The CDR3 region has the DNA TGTGCCAGCAGCTCACCCCCATTCACCGGCAGGGGCGTGGACGAGCAGTACTTC.

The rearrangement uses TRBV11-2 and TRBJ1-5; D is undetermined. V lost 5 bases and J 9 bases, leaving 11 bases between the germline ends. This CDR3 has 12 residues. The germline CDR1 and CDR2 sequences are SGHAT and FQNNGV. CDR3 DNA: TGTGCCAGCAGCGAACGAGGAGGGCCCCAGCATTTT. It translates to CASSERGGPQHF.

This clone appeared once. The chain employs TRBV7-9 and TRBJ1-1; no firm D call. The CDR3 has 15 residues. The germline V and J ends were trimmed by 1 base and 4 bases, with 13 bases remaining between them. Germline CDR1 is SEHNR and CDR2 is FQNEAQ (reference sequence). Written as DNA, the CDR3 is TGTGCCAGCAGCTTAGTCCGGGGAGGAATCACTGAAGCTTTCTTT. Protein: CASSLVRGGITEAFF.

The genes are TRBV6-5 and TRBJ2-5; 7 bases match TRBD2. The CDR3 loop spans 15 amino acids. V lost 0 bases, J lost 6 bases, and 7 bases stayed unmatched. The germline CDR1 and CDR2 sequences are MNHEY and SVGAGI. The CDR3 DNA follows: TGTGCCAGCAGTTACTCGAGTAGCGGGCAAAAGACCCAGTACTTC. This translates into CASSYSSSGQKTQYF.

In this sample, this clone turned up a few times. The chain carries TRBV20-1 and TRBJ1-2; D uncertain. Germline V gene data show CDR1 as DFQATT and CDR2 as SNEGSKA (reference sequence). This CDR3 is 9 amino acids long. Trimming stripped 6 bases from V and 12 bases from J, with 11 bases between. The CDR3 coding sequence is TGCAGTGCAGCCCGGGTGAACACCTTC. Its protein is CSAARVNTF.

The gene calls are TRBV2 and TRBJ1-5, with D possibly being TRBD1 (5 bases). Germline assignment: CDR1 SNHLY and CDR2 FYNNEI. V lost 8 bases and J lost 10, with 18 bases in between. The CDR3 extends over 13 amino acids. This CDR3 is CASVGQGVGPQHF. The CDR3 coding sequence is TGTGCCAGCGTTGGGCAGGGTGTTGGTCCCCAGCATTTT.

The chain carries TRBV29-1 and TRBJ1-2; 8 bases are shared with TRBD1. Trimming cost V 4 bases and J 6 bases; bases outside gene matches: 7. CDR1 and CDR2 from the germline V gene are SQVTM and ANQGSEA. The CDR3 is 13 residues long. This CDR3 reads CSVAGQGSHGYTF. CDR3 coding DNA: TGCAGCGTTGCCGGACAGGGAAGCCATGGCTACACCTTC.

CDR3: CAWRGGQGLSYSNQPQHF. CDR3 nucleotides: TGTGCCTGGAGGGGGGGACAGGGACTAAGCTATAGCAATCAGCCCCAGCATTTT. The genes are TRBV30 and TRBJ1-5; 9 bases fit TRBD1. The V segment lost 3 bases and the J segment 0 bases; nucleotides outside the gene matches: 12. Germline V gives CDR1 GTSNPN, CDR2 SVGIG (reference sequence). The CDR3 is made up of 18 amino acids.

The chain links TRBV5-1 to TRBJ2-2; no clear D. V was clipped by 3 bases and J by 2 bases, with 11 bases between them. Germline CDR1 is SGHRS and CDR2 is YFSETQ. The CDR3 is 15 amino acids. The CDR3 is CASSSSLANTGELFF. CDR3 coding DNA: TGCGCCAGCAGCTCGAGTCTCGCTAACACCGGGGAGCTGTTTTTT.

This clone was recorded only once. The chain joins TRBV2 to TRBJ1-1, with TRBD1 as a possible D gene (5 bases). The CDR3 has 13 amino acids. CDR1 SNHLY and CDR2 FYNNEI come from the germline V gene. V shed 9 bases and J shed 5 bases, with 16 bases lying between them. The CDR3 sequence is CARVRGLVTEAFF. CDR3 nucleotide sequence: TGTGCCAGGGTTCGGGGGTTGGTGACTGAAGCTTTCTTT.

The CDR3 nucleotides read TGTGCCAGCTCACCGCGGGCGGGGCAGCGGGGCTATGGCTACACCTTC. It specifies CASSPRAGQRGYGYTF. The rearrangement links TRBV18 to TRBJ1-2; D is possibly TRBD1 (5 bases). The CDR3 length is 16 residues. Germline V gene sequence: CDR1 KGHSH, CDR2 LQKENI. Trimming took 3 bases from V and 4 from J, leaving 18 bases between them.

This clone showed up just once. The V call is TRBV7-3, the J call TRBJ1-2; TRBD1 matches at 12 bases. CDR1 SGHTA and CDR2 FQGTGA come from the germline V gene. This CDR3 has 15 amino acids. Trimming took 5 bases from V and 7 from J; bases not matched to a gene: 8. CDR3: CASSRPGTGGGGYTF. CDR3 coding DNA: TGTGCCAGCAGCCGTCCCGGGACAGGGGGCGGTGGCTACACCTTC.

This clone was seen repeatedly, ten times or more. The CDR3 coding sequence is TGTGCCACCACCGACTCTAGCGGGGCTTCCAATGAGCAGTTCTTC. It translates to CATTDSSGASNEQFF. J is TRBJ2-1 and V is TRBV6-1, with TRBD2 identical over 9 bases. This CDR3 region has 15 residues. Germline V lookup: CDR1 MNHNS, CDR2 SASEGT. Germline trimming cut 10 bases from V and 6 bases from J; bases unmatched to any gene: 13.

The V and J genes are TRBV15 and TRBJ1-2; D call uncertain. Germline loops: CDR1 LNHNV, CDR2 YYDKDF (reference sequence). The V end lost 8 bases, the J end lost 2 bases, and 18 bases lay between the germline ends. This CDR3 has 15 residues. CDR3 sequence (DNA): TGTGCCACCGCCGGGATCGACCGGTTGAACTATGGCTACACCTTC. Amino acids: CATAGIDRLNYGYTF.

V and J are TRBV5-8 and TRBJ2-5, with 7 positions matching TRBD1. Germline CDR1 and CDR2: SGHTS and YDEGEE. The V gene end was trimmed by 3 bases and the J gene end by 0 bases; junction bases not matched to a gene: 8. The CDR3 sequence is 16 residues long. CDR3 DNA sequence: TGTGCCAGCAGCTCCCTAACAGGGGAAGACCAAGAGACCCAGTACTTC. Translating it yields CASSSLTGEDQETQYF.

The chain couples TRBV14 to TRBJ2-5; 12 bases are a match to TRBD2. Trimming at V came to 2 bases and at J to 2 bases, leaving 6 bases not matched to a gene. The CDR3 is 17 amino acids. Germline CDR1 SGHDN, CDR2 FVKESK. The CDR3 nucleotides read TGTGCCAGCAGCCAAACCCTGACTAGCGGGGGACAAGAGACCCAGTACTTC. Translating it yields CASSQTLTSGGQETQYF.

The CDR3 protein is CASSLAGGETQYF. CDR3 coding DNA: TGTGCCAGCAGCTTAGCAGGGGGAGAGACCCAGTACTTC. The gene calls are TRBV11-3 and TRBJ2-5, with 7 bases fitting TRBD1. This CDR3 is 13 amino acids long. J gave up 4 bases and V 1 base, and 0 bases lay outside the gene matches. Germline CDR1 SGHNT, CDR2 YENEEA. Full variable domain (rest looked up from reference TRBV11-3 and TRBJ2-5): EAGVVQSPRYKIIEKKQPVAFWCNPISGHNTLYWYLQNLGQGPELLIRYENEEAVDDSQLPKDRFSAERLKGVDSTLKIQPAELGDSAVYLCASSLAGGETQYFGPGTRLLVL.

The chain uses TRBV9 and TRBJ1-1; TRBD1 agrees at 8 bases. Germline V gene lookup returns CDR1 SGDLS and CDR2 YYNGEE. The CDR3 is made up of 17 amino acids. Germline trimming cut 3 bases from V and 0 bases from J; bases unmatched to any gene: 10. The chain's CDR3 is CASSASGTGHMNTEAFF. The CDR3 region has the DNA TGTGCCAGCAGCGCCTCCGGGACAGGCCATATGAACACTGAAGCTTTCTTT.

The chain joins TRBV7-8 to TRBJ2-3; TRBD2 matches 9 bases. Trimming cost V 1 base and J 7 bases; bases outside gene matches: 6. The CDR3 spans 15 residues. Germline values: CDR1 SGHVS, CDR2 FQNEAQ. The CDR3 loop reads CASSLEGTSSNTQYF. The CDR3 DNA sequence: TGTGCCAGCAGCTTAGAAGGGACTAGCTCGAATACGCAGTATTTT.

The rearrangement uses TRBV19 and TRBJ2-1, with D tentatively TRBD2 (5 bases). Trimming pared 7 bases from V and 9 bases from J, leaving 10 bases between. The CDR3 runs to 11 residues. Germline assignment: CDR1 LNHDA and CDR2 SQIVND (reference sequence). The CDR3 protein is CASKFRGEQFF. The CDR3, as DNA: TGTGCCAGTAAATTTCGGGGTGAGCAGTTCTTC.

The CDR3 DNA follows: TGTGCCAGCAGCACTAGCGGGGGGGCCTACGAGCAGTACTTC. Translating it yields CASSTSGGAYEQYF. The chain employs TRBV7-2 and TRBJ2-7; 13 bases agree with TRBD2. V gave up 5 bases and J gave up 2 bases; unmatched junction bases: 0. Germline-derived CDR1 and CDR2 are SGHTA and FQGNSA. The CDR3 runs to 14 residues.

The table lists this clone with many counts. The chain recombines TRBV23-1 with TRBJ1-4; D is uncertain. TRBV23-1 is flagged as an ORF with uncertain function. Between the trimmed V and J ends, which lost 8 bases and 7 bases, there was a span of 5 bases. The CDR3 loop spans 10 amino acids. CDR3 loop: CASGGEKLFF. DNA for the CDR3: TGCGCCAGCGGAGGTGAAAAACTGTTTTTT.

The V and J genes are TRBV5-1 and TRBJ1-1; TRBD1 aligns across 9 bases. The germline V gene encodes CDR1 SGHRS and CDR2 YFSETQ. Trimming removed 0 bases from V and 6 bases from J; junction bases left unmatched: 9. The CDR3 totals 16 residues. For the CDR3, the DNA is TGCGCCAGCAGCTTGGCGGGGGACAGGGTTATTTCTGAAGCTTTCTTT. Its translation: CASSLAGDRVISEAFF. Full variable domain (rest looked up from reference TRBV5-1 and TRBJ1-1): KAGVTQTPRYLIKTRGQQVTLSCSPISGHRSVSWYQQTPGQGLQFLFEYFSETQRNKGNFPGRFSGRQFSNSRSEMNVSTLELGDSALYLCASSLAGDRVISEAFFGQGTRLTVV.

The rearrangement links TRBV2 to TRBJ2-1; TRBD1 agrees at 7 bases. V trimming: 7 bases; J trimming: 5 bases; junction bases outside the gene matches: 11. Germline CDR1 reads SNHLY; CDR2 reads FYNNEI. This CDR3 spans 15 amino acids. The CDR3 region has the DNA TGTGCCAGCACCCTAGACAGGGAAGTTAACAATGAGCAGTTCTTC. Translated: CASTLDREVNNEQFF.

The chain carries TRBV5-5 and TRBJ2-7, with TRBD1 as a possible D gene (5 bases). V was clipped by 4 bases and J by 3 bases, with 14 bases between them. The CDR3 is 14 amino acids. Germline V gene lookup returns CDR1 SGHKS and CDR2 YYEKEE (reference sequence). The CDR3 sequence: CASSLAGRDYEQYF. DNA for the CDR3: TGTGCCAGCAGCCTGGCTGGCAGGGACTACGAGCAGTACTTC.

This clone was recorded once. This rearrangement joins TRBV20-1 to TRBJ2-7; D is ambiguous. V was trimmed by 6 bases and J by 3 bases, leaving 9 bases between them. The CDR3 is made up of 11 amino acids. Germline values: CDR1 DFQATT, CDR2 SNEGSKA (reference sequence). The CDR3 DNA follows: TGCAGTGCCAAATTAGACTACGAGCAGTACTTC. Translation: CSAKLDYEQYF.

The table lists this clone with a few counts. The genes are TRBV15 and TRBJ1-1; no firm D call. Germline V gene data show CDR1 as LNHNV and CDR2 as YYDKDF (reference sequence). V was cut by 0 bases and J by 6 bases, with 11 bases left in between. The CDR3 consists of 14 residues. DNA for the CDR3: TGTGCCACCAGCAGAGATGCCAGAGGCTCTGAAGCTTTCTTT. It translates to CATSRDARGSEAFF.